This TCR beta chain was recovered during a study of early T cells in non-severe SARS-CoV-2 infection. This clonotype has just a few counts. Its antigen is unidentified. With V trimmed by 3 bases and J by 4 bases, 11 bases remained unmatched. Germline V gene lookup returns CDR1 MGHRA and CDR2 YSYEKL. The CDR3 extends over 17 amino acids. General study points: Clonotype matching in VDJdb favored anti-spike CD8 responses and did not capture private and CD4 specificities.

A single record per CDR3 protein comes from TCRdb applying MiXCR to the 5' RACE reads. The sample carries approximately 67,000 distinct CDR3 sequences, less than 9.5% recorded once. Sequencing was carried out using whole blood. The sequence was obtained from an adult who was a healthcare worker with PCR-confirmed SARS-CoV-2 infection or an uninfected control (not recorded which). The genes are TRBV4-1 and TRBJ2-3; 9 bases map to TRBD1. CDR3 loop: CASSQYPPGQGPDTQYF. CDR3 bases: TGCGCCAGCAGCCAGTATCCCCCGGGACAGGGACCAGATACGCAGTATTTT.